These T cell receptor beta chains were read from a single sample in a study of regulatory dendritic cells for organ transplantation. Clones were sequenced by immunoSEQ multiplex PCR, and TCRdb holds only the in-frame ones, with some missing. The table records roughly 27,000 clones, about 79% of them present only once. Input material: memory CD4+ T cells from blood. The receptors originated from a human donor in good health. Each CDR3 is given with its conserved first and last residue. The D gene is left open where the match is weak. Rows give clone size only sometimes, using once, few, many, or a class for an expanded clone.

V	size	D	J	DNA	CDR3
TRBV30	-	TRBD2	TRBJ2-2	TGTGCCTGTTCGCAAGGACTAGCGGGAGGGGGGGAGCTGTTTTTT	CACSQGLAGGGELFF
TRBV2	-	-	TRBJ1-1	TGTGCCAGCGGGGGGTACAGGACTGAAGCTTTCTTT	CASGGYRTEAFF
TRBV7-9	few	-	TRBJ2-5	TGTGCCAGTATGGCAGAGACCCAGTACTTC	CASMAETQYF
TRBV5-1	few	-	TRBJ2-3	TGCGCCAGCAGCTTAGGGGGTAAAGATACGCAGTATTTT	CASSLGGKDTQYF
TRBV5-4	-	TRBD2	TRBJ2-1	TGTGCCAGCAGCTTGGCCCTACTAGCGGGAGGAGATGAGCAGTTCTTC	CASSLALLAGGDEQFF
TRBV27	few	-	TRBJ2-1	TGTGCCAGCAGCCGGAGGGGGGCCAATTACAATGAGCAGTTCTTC	CASSRRGANYNEQFF
TRBV4-3	-	-	TRBJ2-4	TGCGCCAGCAGCCAAGTGGCTCATGGGGTCGAAGGAGCCAAAAACATTCAGTACTTC	CASSQVAHGVEGAKNIQYF
TRBV6-5	-	-	TRBJ1-1	TGTGCCAGCGGTAGGGCAGGGAACACTGAAGCTTTCTTT	CASGRAGNTEAFF
TRBV6-6	once	TRBD2	TRBJ2-7	TGTGCCAGCGGATCAGCGGGGGCGGGGTACGAGCAGTACTTC	CASGSAGAGYEQYF
TRBV2	-	TRBD1	TRBJ1-6	TGTGCCAGCAGTCGGGACAGGGGAGGGTATAATTCACCCCTCCACTTT	CASSRDRGGYNSPLHF
TRBV7-3	-	-	TRBJ2-3	TGTGCCAGCAGCTTTAGCGCGTCGGGCACAGATACGCAGTATTTT	CASSFSASGTDTQYF
TRBV19	few	-	TRBJ1-2	TGTGCCAGTCGAGACCCTTCAAGAGGGGCTAACTATGGCTACACCTTC	CASRDPSRGANYGYTF
TRBV18	-	TRBD2	TRBJ2-7	TGTGCCAGCTCACCGGGGAGGGACGAGCAGTACTTC	CASSPGRDEQYF
TRBV28	-	TRBD2	TRBJ2-5	TGTGCTAGCGGGAGGGCCACGGAGACCCAGTACTTC	CASGRATETQYF
TRBV5-6	-	-	TRBJ1-5	TGTGCCAGCAGCTTGGCCTTTGGGGGTGGAGGTCAGCCCCAGCATTTT	CASSLAFGGGGQPQHF
TRBV2	few	-	TRBJ1-6	TGTGCCAGCAGTGGACAGGAAAGTAATTCACCCCTCCACTTT	CASSGQESNSPLHF
TRBV28	-	TRBD1	TRBJ2-5	TGTGCCAGCACCTTACCCGGGACAGCTGGTATCACCCGTACCCAGTACTTC	CASTLPGTAGITRTQYF
TRBV15	once	TRBD1	TRBJ2-2	TGTGCCACCAGCAGAGAAAGACAGGGCCTGGGGGAGCTGTTTTTT	CATSRERQGLGELFF
TRBV6-6	-	TRBD1	TRBJ1-1	TGTGCCAGCAGTAGACAGGGGTTGAACACTGAAGCTTTCTTT	CASSRQGLNTEAFF
TRBV18	few	-	TRBJ1-2	TGTGCCAGCTCACCACAATCCGATGGCTACACCTTC	CASSPQSDGYTF
TRBV5-1	few	-	TRBJ2-2	TGCGCCAGCAGCTTGGCTGGGAACACCGGGGAGCTGTTTTTT	CASSLAGNTGELFF
TRBV7-3	-	-	TRBJ2-1	TGTGCCAGCAGCTCCTCTCTTGGACCCTACAATGAGCAGTTCTTC	CASSSSLGPYNEQFF
TRBV2	-	-	TRBJ2-3	TGTGCCAGCAGTGAAACTGCTGGGGCAGATACGCAGTATTTT	CASSETAGADTQYF
TRBV5-1	-	-	TRBJ1-1	TGCGCCAGCAGGCCTACAGGGCCCAACACTGAAGCTTTCTTT	CASRPTGPNTEAFF
TRBV11-2	few	TRBD2	TRBJ2-3	TGTGCCAGCGGCGGGAGCGGTACGCGGGATACGCAGTATTTT	CASGGSGTRDTQYF
TRBV11-1	once	-	TRBJ2-1	TGTGCCAGCAGCTTTCAAGAGGGCCTCTCCTACAATGAGCAGTTCTTC	CASSFQEGLSYNEQFF
TRBV9	few	-	TRBJ2-1	TGTGCCAGCAGCGTCCGGGAGTTTGAGCAGTTCTTC	CASSVREFEQFF